These T cell receptor beta chains were read from a single sample in a study of beta chain features in type 1 diabetes. Method: immunoSEQ multiplex PCR; TCRdb's copy keeps in-frame clones and lacks some. The data contain about 360,000 clones, about 12% of them singletons. Sequences were obtained from naive CD4+ T cells from blood. All receptors derive from a man aged 18 to 35 in good health. Each CDR3 is given with its conserved first and last residue. D genes are given only for firm matches. Size is omitted from some rows. Given values are once, few, many or a class for expanded clones.

abundance: -
v_gene: TRBV2
j_gene: TRBJ1-1
d_gene: -
CDR3nt: TGTGCCAGCGGGGCCGTCCAGGGCACTGAAGCTTTCTTT
CDR3aa: CASGAVQGTEAFF

abundance: -
v_gene: TRBV15
j_gene: TRBJ2-5
d_gene: TRBD1
CDR3nt: TGTGCCACCAGCAGTCGACAGGGTGGGGAGACCCAGTACTTC
CDR3aa: CATSSRQGGETQYF

abundance: -
v_gene: TRBV7-6
j_gene: TRBJ2-7
d_gene: TRBD2
CDR3nt: TGTGCCAGCAGCTTAGGGCGGGAGCCGCGCGAGCAGTACTTC
CDR3aa: CASSLGREPREQYF

abundance: -
v_gene: TRBV30
j_gene: TRBJ2-1
d_gene: -
CDR3nt: TGTGCCTGGAGCCCGTTGACTAGTTCCAGTGAGCAGTTCTTC
CDR3aa: CAWSPLTSSSEQFF

abundance: few
v_gene: TRBV19
j_gene: TRBJ2-3
d_gene: TRBD1
CDR3nt: TGTGCCAGTAGTACTCGACAGGGTACCGCCACAGATACGCAGTATTTT
CDR3aa: CASSTRQGTATDTQYF

abundance: -
v_gene: TRBV19
j_gene: TRBJ2-6
d_gene: -
CDR3nt: TGTGCCAGTAGTATGGCACAGGGCGACGGGGCCAACGTCCTGACTTTC
CDR3aa: CASSMAQGDGANVLTF

abundance: few
v_gene: TRBV6-5
j_gene: TRBJ2-7
d_gene: TRBD2
CDR3nt: TGTGCCAGCAGCCTTTGGACTAGCAGGTCCTACGAGCAGTACTTC
CDR3aa: CASSLWTSRSYEQYF

abundance: -
v_gene: TRBV5-1
j_gene: TRBJ2-7
d_gene: TRBD1
CDR3nt: TGCGCCAGCAGCTTGGGGTGGGACAGGGGACGGAACTACGAGCAGTACTTC
CDR3aa: CASSLGWDRGRNYEQYF

abundance: few
v_gene: TRBV9
j_gene: TRBJ1-1
d_gene: TRBD1
CDR3nt: TGTGCCAGCAGCACATCGGGACAGGGTTACACTGAAGCTTTCTTT
CDR3aa: CASSTSGQGYTEAFF

abundance: few
v_gene: TRBV27
j_gene: TRBJ1-1
d_gene: -
CDR3nt: TGTGCCAGCAGTCATCGACCCAGGGGTTCCACTGAAGCTTTCTTT
CDR3aa: CASSHRPRGSTEAFF